In its sample, the clone carrying this TCR beta chain was seen a few times. Its matching antigen is unknown. The time point denotes: healthy volunteer bleed at 6 weeks. Total RNA extraction was carried out from unfractionated whole blood. These data originate in a study of human T cells and chemical hapten exposure. The CDR3 has 15 residues. Per the germline V gene, CDR1 is LNHDA and CDR2 is SQIVND (reference sequence). Trimming removed 0 bases from V and 2 bases from J, with 9 bases in between. Study observations and caveats: DPC sensitization did not alter TCRs above 1 in 1000 frequency.

It was the library that attached unique molecular identifiers to individual cDNA molecules. TCRdb re-called the RACE reads through MiXCR, storing one row per CDR3 protein. The table lists around 80,000 distinct CDR3 sequences, about 8.6% of them singletons. V is TRBV19 and J is TRBJ2-3; D possibly uses TRBD1 or TRBD2 (5 bases each). The sequenced sample was whole blood. The TCR comes from a male donor in good health. Some clones in this sample may be carry-over from other donors' samples. The CDR3 region is CASSIEGRSTDTQYF. DNA for the CDR3: TGTGCCAGTAGTATAGAGGGACGGTCCACAGATACGCAGTATTTT.